One and the same sample provided the 15 T cell receptor beta chains below, sequenced in a study of CD8 T cells in ankylosing spondylitis. TCRdb redid the calling of the 5' RACE reads with MiXCR, one entry per CDR3 protein. This sample has about 25,000 distinct CDR3 sequences, with just over 2.5% found just once. The sequencing sample was made of blood, either unsorted or a sorted T cell fraction (not recorded which). The receptor set was obtained from a female donor with ankylosing spondylitis or in good health (not recorded which).

This clonotype was recorded many times. The rearrangement links TRBV9 to TRBJ2-1; no reliable D call. CDR3 size: 15 residues. V lost 3 bases and J lost 6, with 16 bases in between. CDR1 SGDLS and CDR2 YYNGEE come from the germline V gene. The DNA of the CDR3 is TGTGCCAGCAGCGCGCTATCCTCTACCGGCAATGAGCAGTTCTTC. Encoded protein: CASSALSSTGNEQFF.

The sample holds many counts of this clonotype. This sequence joins TRBV9 and TRBJ2-2; TRBD1 might be the D (5 bases). V lost 0 bases, J lost 6 bases, and 9 bases lay in between. CDR1 SGDLS and CDR2 YYNGEE come from the germline V gene. The CDR3 runs 14 residues. This CDR3 is CASSVEGIAGELFF. The CDR3 nucleotides read TGTGCCAGCAGCGTAGAGGGGATAGCCGGGGAGCTGTTTTTT.

This clonotype was recorded many times. This chain joins TRBV9 and TRBJ1-2, with 9 positions matching TRBD1. J gave up 8 bases and V 2 bases, and 4 bases lay outside the gene matches. This CDR3 is built from 13 residues. Germline V gene lookup returns CDR1 SGDLS and CDR2 YYNGEE. CDR3 protein: CASSVGTGIGYTF. In nucleotides, the CDR3 is TGTGCCAGCAGCGTTGGGACAGGGATAGGCTACACCTTC.

This clonotype was seen many times. The chain carries TRBV9 and TRBJ1-1; 7 bases align to TRBD1. V lost 4 bases and J lost 6; bases outside the gene matches: 12. This CDR3 contains 15 residues. From germline, CDR1 is SGDLS and CDR2 YYNGEE. CDR3 in amino acids: CASSPGTAHSAEAFF. The CDR3 DNA reads TGTGCCAGCAGCCCGGGGACAGCCCATTCCGCTGAAGCTTTCTTT.

This clonotype was observed many times. The chain joins TRBV9 to TRBJ2-2, with 10 bases identical to TRBD1. V lost 6 bases, J lost 7 bases, and 9 bases stayed unmatched. The CDR3 extends over 15 amino acids. Per the germline V gene, CDR1 is SGDLS and CDR2 is YYNGEE. DNA for the CDR3: TGTGCCAGCACGCCTTGGGACAGGGGCTACGGGGAGCTGTTTTTT. It codes for CASTPWDRGYGELFF.

This clonotype was counted many times. The chain combines TRBV12-5 with TRBJ2-7; 9 bases are shared with TRBD1. Germline-derived CDR1 and CDR2 are LGHNT and FRNRAP. The CDR3 has 16 amino acids. J was trimmed by 5 bases and V by 1 base; bases with no gene match: 9. DNA for the CDR3: TGTGCTAGTGGTTTGGCCCGGGACAGGGAGAGGAACGAGCAGTACTTC. Residues: CASGLARDRERNEQYF.

This clonotype was observed many times. The gene calls are TRBV9 and TRBJ1-5, with D hard to call. Germline V gene sequence: CDR1 SGDLS, CDR2 YYNGEE. The CDR3 is 14 amino acids. V lost 0 bases to trimming and J lost 6 bases, with 10 bases between them. The CDR3 sequence is CASSVAGNGQPQHF. The CDR3 nucleotides are TGTGCCAGCAGCGTAGCTGGGAATGGTCAGCCCCAGCATTTT.

The table lists this clonotype with many counts. The chain uses TRBV9 and TRBJ2-5; the match to TRBD2 covers 12 bases. The CDR3 has 16 residues. The junction had 5 bases not matched to a gene; V was cut back by 0 bases and J by 5 bases. Germline lookup yields CDR1 SGDLS and CDR2 YYNGEE. The CDR3 nucleotides read TGTGCCAGCAGCGTAGCCCCGACTAGCGGGAGTGAGACCCAGTACTTC. It encodes CASSVAPTSGSETQYF.

This clonotype was seen repeatedly, ten times or more. The rearrangement uses TRBV9 and TRBJ2-3; D gene uncertain. V gave up 0 bases and J gave up 2 bases, with 7 bases separating them. Germline CDR1 is SGDLS and CDR2 is YYNGEE. CDR3 length: 14 residues. The CDR3 spells CASSVDGYTDTQYF. The CDR3 coding sequence is TGTGCCAGCAGCGTAGACGGTTACACAGATACGCAGTATTTT.

This clonotype was detected many times. This sequence joins TRBV9 and TRBJ1-4; the D gene is possibly TRBD1 (5 bases). Germline loops: CDR1 SGDLS, CDR2 YYNGEE. Trimming removed 4 bases at V and 8 bases at J, with 24 bases between. CDR3 length: 17 residues. The CDR3 DNA is TGTGCCAGCAGCAACATGGCGGGGCAGCCGAAAAGGGAAAAACTGTTTTTT. It codes for CASSNMAGQPKREKLFF.

This clonotype was counted at least ten times. The chain uses TRBV9 and TRBJ1-2; maybe TRBD1 (5 bases). Germline CDR1 is SGDLS and CDR2 is YYNGEE. The ends were cut back, 3 bases at V and 4 bases at J, with 13 bases in the middle. The CDR3 has 14 amino acids. The CDR3 DNA sequence: TGTGCCAGCAGCGCACAGGCGAGTATCTATGGCTACACCTTC. Translation gives CASSAQASIYGYTF.

Many counts were recorded for this clonotype. This chain uses TRBV9 with TRBJ1-5; 10 nucleotides match TRBD1. CDR1 SGDLS and CDR2 YYNGEE come from the germline V gene. The length of the CDR3 is 14 residues. V shed 4 bases, J shed 4 bases, and the junction held 2 bases outside the gene matches. CDR3 DNA: TGTGCCAGCAGCCCGGGACAGGGGAATCAGCCCCAGCATTTT. Translated, it gives CASSPGQGNQPQHF.

Ten or more counts support this clonotype. J is TRBJ1-5 and V is TRBV9, with 9 bases that match TRBD1. Unmatched junction bases numbered 5, after V lost 3 bases and J lost 4 bases. The germline V gene encodes CDR1 SGDLS and CDR2 YYNGEE. There are 15 residues in the CDR3. The CDR3 protein is CASSATGTGNQPQHF. Written as DNA, the CDR3 is TGTGCCAGCAGCGCAACCGGGACAGGGAATCAGCCCCAGCATTTT.

There are many counts of this clonotype. The chain employs TRBV9 and TRBJ2-3; 15 bases are shared with TRBD2. V was clipped by 3 bases and J by 4 bases; unmatched bases: 6. The CDR3 runs to 17 residues. Germline assignment: CDR1 SGDLS and CDR2 YYNGEE. The CDR3 reads CASSASWTSGGADTQYF. DNA of the CDR3: TGTGCCAGCAGCGCATCGTGGACTAGCGGGGGGGCAGATACGCAGTATTTT. Looking up the rest from reference TRBV9 and TRBJ2-3 gives the full variable domain: DSGVTQTPKHLITATGQRVTLRCSPRSGDLSVYWYQQSLDQGLQFLIQYYNGEERAKGNILERFSAQQFPDLHSELNLSSLELGDSALYFCASSASWTSGGADTQYFGPGTRLTVL.

This clonotype was observed a few times. V usage is TRBV9 and J usage is TRBJ2-2, with 11 positions matching TRBD1. Trimming cost V 4 bases and J 4 bases; bases outside gene matches: 6. The germline gives CDR1 SGDLS, CDR2 YYNGEE. The length of the CDR3 is 16 residues. CDR3 sequence reads: CASSKTGQGGTGELFF. The CDR3 DNA is TGTGCCAGCAGCAAAACGGGACAGGGGGGCACCGGGGAGCTGTTTTTT.